What follows are 30 T cell receptor beta chains derived from one specimen sequenced in a study of cytomegalovirus exposure and HLA in healthy donors. Generated by immunoSEQ multiplex PCR, the TCRdb table keeps only in-frame clones and is missing some. The table has around 70,000 clones, over 85% seen once; the top ten hold 1.5% to 1.7%. Sample: PBMCs. Every receptor here comes from a man aged 18 to 30 in good health and CMV-seropositive.

V usage is TRBV7-8 and J usage is TRBJ1-2, with TRBD1 identical over 8 bases. CDR1 is SGHVS and CDR2 is FQNEAQ in the germline V gene. The CDR3 consists of 13 residues. The trim removed 2 bases at V and 6 bases at J, leaving 2 bases unmatched. CDR3 sequence reads: CASSLNRGDGYTF. The CDR3 coding sequence is TGTGCCAGCAGCTTAAACAGGGGGGATGGCTACACCTTC.

The gene calls are TRBV5-1 and TRBJ2-7; D may be TRBD2 (6 bases). Deletions cut 0 bases from V and 3 bases from J, with 13 bases between. Germline V CDR1 and CDR2: SGHRS, YFSETQ. The CDR3 consists of 15 residues. CDR3 sequence (DNA): TGCGCCAGCAGCTTGGATCTCGGGGGAGTCTACGAGCAGTACTTC. It codes for CASSLDLGGVYEQYF.

The chain uses TRBV23-1 and TRBJ2-1, with D perhaps TRBD2 (7 bases). TRBV23-1 is an open reading frame, and its role is uncertain. The CDR3 covers 12 residues. Trimming removed 3 bases from V and 15 bases from J, with 15 bases in between. The CDR3 DNA follows: TGCGCCAGCAGTCACGGGGGCGGGAGTCTGTTCTTC. This sequence encodes CASSHGGGSLFF.

The chain uses TRBV21-1 and TRBJ1-1; the table's D call of TRBD1 was not tested on the DNA. TRBV21-1 is described as a pseudogene. The CDR3 has 17 amino acids. The CDR3 loop is CASSRSGDKIKSTEAFF. The DNA for the CDR3 is TGTGCCAGCAGCAGATCAGGGGACAAAATAAAATCGACTGAAGCTTTCTTT.

The CDR3 region is CASSRSGNYEQYF. In DNA form, the CDR3 reads TGCGCCAGCAGCCGGTCGGGGAATTACGAGCAGTACTTC. V is TRBV5-1 and J is TRBJ2-7; possible D gene TRBD2, 5 bases. The V gene lost 4 bases and the J gene lost 4 bases, with 12 bases spanning the gap. From germline, CDR1 is SGHRS and CDR2 YFSETQ. The CDR3 consists of 13 residues.

The rearrangement joins TRBV30 to TRBJ2-2; D possibly corresponds to TRBD1 (7 bases). Germline V lookup: CDR1 GTSNPN, CDR2 SVGIG (reference sequence). The CDR3 covers 13 residues. Trimming shortened V by 8 bases and J by 6 bases, and 16 bases separated the two germline ends. DNA of the CDR3: TGTGCCGGACTTCAGGGGGGTTCCGGGGAGCTGTTTTTT. Protein sequence: CAGLQGGSGELFF.

The chain joins TRBV10-3 to TRBJ1-1; D is perhaps TRBD1 (6 bases). Germline V gives CDR1 ENHRY, CDR2 SYGVKD. CDR3 length: 13 residues. Trimming took off 10 bases at V and 5 bases at J, with 17 bases between the two ends. The DNA of the CDR3 is TGTGCCACCGAACAGGGAGTCGGAACTGAAGCTTTCTTT. Its protein product is CATEQGVGTEAFF.

This chain links TRBV7-3 with TRBJ2-6; possible D gene TRBD1, 6 bases. Germline CDR1 is SGHTA and CDR2 is FQGTGA. The CDR3 is made up of 18 amino acids. V was trimmed by 4 bases and J by 0 bases, leaving 16 bases between them. The CDR3 coding sequence is TGTGCCAGCAGCTCACCCACAGGGTCCGACTCTGGGGCCAACGTCCTGACTTTC. Translating it yields CASSSPTGSDSGANVLTF.

This chain links TRBV5-5 with TRBJ2-7; D possibly corresponds to TRBD1 (5 bases). The germline V and J ends were trimmed by 1 base and 4 bases, with 15 bases remaining between them. CDR1 is SGHKS and CDR2 is YYEKEE in the germline V gene (reference sequence). The CDR3 loop spans 15 amino acids. This chain's CDR3 is CASSLIPGKSYEQYF. In nucleotides, the CDR3 is TGTGCCAGCAGCTTGATCCCAGGGAAGAGTTACGAGCAGTACTTC.

V is TRBV6-1 and J is TRBJ2-5; TRBD2 matches at 10 bases. CDR3 length equals 15 residues. J lost 5 bases, V lost 4 bases, and 7 bases had no gene match. Germline values: CDR1 MNHNS, CDR2 SASEGT. The chain's CDR3 is CASSGAGGPGETQYF. DNA for the CDR3: TGTGCCAGCAGTGGAGCGGGAGGGCCGGGGGAGACCCAGTACTTC.

This chain uses TRBV5-1 with TRBJ2-1, with 10 bases matching TRBD2. The V gene end was trimmed by 0 bases and the J gene end by 11 bases; junction bases not matched to a gene: 5. The CDR3 runs 14 residues. Germline loops: CDR1 SGHRS, CDR2 YFSETQ. The CDR3 loop reads CASSLESSGRKQFF. The CDR3 DNA sequence: TGCGCCAGCAGCTTGGAGTCTAGCGGGAGAAAGCAGTTCTTC.

The chain uses TRBV27 and TRBJ2-7; 9 bases agree with TRBD1. V shed 5 bases and J 4 bases; nucleotides not matched to a gene: 12. Germline-derived CDR1 and CDR2 are MNHEY and SMNVEV (reference sequence). This CDR3 region has 16 residues. This chain's CDR3 is CASSPGQGPLLYEQYF. In DNA, the CDR3 is TGTGCCAGCAGTCCGGGACAGGGCCCACTCCTTTACGAGCAGTACTTC.

The CDR3, as DNA: TGCGCCAGCAGCTTGGGCTCTGCGGGAGGACTCTCGAGCTCCTACGAGCAGTACTTC. This encodes CASSLGSAGGLSSSYEQYF. The chain uses TRBV5-1 and TRBJ2-7; 8 bases match TRBD2. This CDR3 comprises 19 residues. Trimming cost V 0 bases and J 0 bases; bases outside gene matches: 14. Germline V gene data show CDR1 as SGHRS and CDR2 as YFSETQ.

The rearrangement links TRBV5-1 to TRBJ2-3; 10 bases align to TRBD1. The length of the CDR3 is 14 residues. V trimming: 4 bases; J trimming: 4 bases; junction bases outside the gene matches: 3. Per the germline V gene, CDR1 is SGHRS and CDR2 is YFSETQ. Here the CDR3 reads CASSAGQGADTQYF. The CDR3 region has the DNA TGCGCCAGCAGCGCCGGACAGGGGGCAGATACGCAGTATTTT.

The chain couples TRBV30 to TRBJ2-1; a possible D gene is TRBD1 (5 bases). The V end lost 0 bases, the J end lost 4 bases, and 10 bases lay between the germline ends. The germline CDR1 and CDR2 sequences are GTSNPN and SVGIG (reference sequence). The CDR3 loop spans 14 amino acids. CDR3 bases: TGTGCCTGGAGTGTAGGGGCTGAATACAATGAGCAGTTCTTC. Encoded protein: CAWSVGAEYNEQFF.

The rearrangement links TRBV6-4 to TRBJ2-1; D may be TRBD2 (6 bases). CDR1 is MRHNA, CDR2 SNTAGT, per germline. The ends were cut back, 4 bases at V and 2 bases at J, with 6 bases in the middle. The CDR3 has 13 amino acids. The CDR3 bases are TGTGCCAGCAGTGCGGGAGCCTACAATGAGCAGTTCTTC. Translation: CASSAGAYNEQFF.

The chain carries TRBV5-1 and TRBJ2-5; 10 nucleotides match TRBD1. Germline V CDR1 and CDR2: SGHRS, YFSETQ. The V and J ends lost 4 bases and 4 bases, in that order; junction bases with no gene match: 7. This CDR3 comprises 15 residues. The CDR3 bases are TGCGCCAGCAGCACCGGACAGGGGGATTTAGAGACCCAGTACTTC. It translates to CASSTGQGDLETQYF.

This chain links TRBV28 with TRBJ1-2; TRBD1 aligns across 8 bases. The CDR3 is 13 amino acids. J gave up 6 bases and V 2 bases, and 2 bases lay outside the gene matches. Looked up from germline, CDR1 is MDHEN and CDR2 is SYDVKM. The CDR3 coding sequence is TGTGCCAGCAGTTTACAGGGGGCAAATGGCTACACCTTC. This gives the protein CASSLQGANGYTF.

The sample holds a few counts of this clone. The chain uses TRBV21-1 and TRBJ2-3; the table calls TRBD2, which could not be checked here. TRBV21-1 is a known pseudogene. The CDR3 contains 12 residues. CDR3 residues: CASSKGGAFQYF. CDR3 sequence (DNA): TGTGCCAGCAGCAAAGGCGGAGCGTTCCAGTATTTT.

This chain links TRBV4-1 with TRBJ2-3; TRBD1 matches at 12 bases. Germline CDR1 MGHRA, CDR2 YSYEKL. With V trimmed by 3 bases and J by 2 bases, 15 bases remained unmatched. This CDR3 contains 20 residues. The chain's CDR3 is CASSQVGQGAPSADTDTQYF. Here the CDR3 DNA reads TGCGCCAGCAGCCAGGTGGGACAGGGGGCGCCTAGCGCGGACACAGATACGCAGTATTTT.

The rearrangement joins TRBV4-2 to TRBJ2-5; 11 nucleotides agree with TRBD2. V gave up 2 bases and J gave up 4 bases; unmatched junction bases: 9. Per the germline V gene, CDR1 is LGHNA and CDR2 is YNFKEQ. The CDR3 is made up of 17 amino acids. The CDR3: CASSQQGLAGGGETQYF. CDR3 nucleotide sequence: TGTGCCAGCAGCCAACAGGGTCTAGCGGGAGGAGGAGAGACCCAGTACTTC.

This sequence joins TRBV6-6 and TRBJ2-2; D ambiguous. V was pared by 2 bases and J by 5 bases, with 12 bases between. CDR3 length equals 15 residues. The germline V gene encodes CDR1 MNHNY and CDR2 SVGAGI (reference sequence). The CDR3 DNA is TGTGCCAGCAGTTACGGTGGGCCCCGGACCGGGGAGCTGTTTTTT. Its translation is CASSYGGPRTGELFF.

The chain combines TRBV6-5 with TRBJ1-5; no definite D call. The CDR3 has 14 residues. Germline assignment: CDR1 MNHEY and CDR2 SVGAGI. The V and J ends lost 2 bases and 6 bases respectively, with 11 bases between them. The CDR3 reads CASSYGPRGQPQHF. CDR3 DNA: TGTGCCAGCAGTTACGGACCACGGGGTCAGCCCCAGCATTTT.

This clone appeared a single time. This chain joins TRBV4-1 and TRBJ2-2; 9 nucleotides agree with TRBD1. The germline CDR1 and CDR2 sequences are MGHRA and YSYEKL. The ends lost 4 bases at V and 2 bases at J; junction bases unmatched: 5. The CDR3 totals 16 residues. This CDR3 is CASSRGQGSNTGELFF. The DNA of the CDR3 is TGCGCCAGCAGCCGAGGACAGGGGTCCAACACCGGGGAGCTGTTTTTT.

This clone occurred once. The chain recombines TRBV6-4 with TRBJ2-1; 8 bases are a match to TRBD2. V lost 5 bases, J lost 1 base, and 10 bases stayed unmatched. CDR3 size: 17 residues. The germline V gene encodes CDR1 MRHNA and CDR2 SNTAGT. The CDR3 nucleotides are TGTGCCAGCAGTCCGGGGAGCGGGAGTTCATCCTACAATGAGCAGTTCTTC. It encodes CASSPGSGSSSYNEQFF.

The CDR3 region has the DNA TGCGCCAGCAGCCAAGATAAGAGACAGGGGTACGAAAAACTGTTTTTT. Translating it yields CASSQDKRQGYEKLFF. The V and J genes are TRBV4-1 and TRBJ1-4; 8 bases agree with TRBD1. The trim removed 0 bases at V and 8 bases at J, leaving 8 bases unmatched. Germline assignment: CDR1 MGHRA and CDR2 YSYEKL. This CDR3 region has 16 residues.

This clone has only one observation. V gene TRBV5-1 combines with J gene TRBJ2-7; tentative D call: TRBD1 (5 bases). The germline V gene encodes CDR1 SGHRS and CDR2 YFSETQ. Deletions cut 0 bases from V and 2 bases from J, with 9 bases between. CDR3 size: 14 residues. The CDR3 loop is CASSLGQHTYEQYF. In nucleotides, the CDR3 is TGCGCCAGCAGCTTGGGACAGCATACCTACGAGCAGTACTTC.

This chain joins TRBV2 and TRBJ2-1; 9 nucleotides line up with TRBD1. Germline V gives CDR1 SNHLY, CDR2 FYNNEI. The length of the CDR3 is 16 residues. V dropped 6 bases and J dropped 1; count of bases not matched to a gene: 7. The CDR3 DNA reads as TGTGCCAGCAGGGACAGGGGCCCGGGGTCCTACAATGAGCAGTTCTTC. Protein: CASRDRGPGSYNEQFF.

The gene calls are TRBV10-2 and TRBJ1-2; D gene ambiguous. Trimming pared 2 bases from V and 4 bases from J, leaving 14 bases between. The CDR3 is 15 amino acids. Germline V gene sequence: CDR1 WSHSY, CDR2 SAAADI. CDR3: CASSERRRRGYGYTF. The DNA of the CDR3 is TGCGCCAGCAGTGAGCGCAGGAGGAGAGGCTATGGCTACACCTTC.

This chain connects TRBV9 to TRBJ2-1; TRBD1 agrees at 10 bases. Germline CDR1 and CDR2: SGDLS and YYNGEE. V shed 3 bases, J shed 8 bases, and the junction held 5 bases outside the gene matches. The CDR3 runs 14 residues. CDR3 bases: TGTGCCAGCAGCGCCTTGACAGGGGGCGATGAGCAGTTCTTC. Translating gives CASSALTGGDEQFF.